The 30 T cell receptor beta chains below all came from one sample that was sequenced in a study of regulatory T cells in long-lasting Graves disease. Assembly of TCR beta libraries relied on iRepertoire HTBI primers together with Arm-PCR of CDR3 regions. TCRdb reprocessed the multiplex PCR reads with MiXCR, giving one entry per CDR3 protein. The table lists some 220,000 distinct CDR3 sequences, roughly 19% of them singletons. Stated time point: newly diagnosed GD, antithyroid drugs for less than 3 months. The TCR library used RNA extracted from PBMCs. This same sample was also taken into another study, of T cells in Graves' hyperthyroidism and ophthalmopathy.

The sample consisted of peripheral blood mononuclear cells (PBMCs), taken at new diagnosis, from a patient treated with antithyroid drugs. The receptor source for this set is a woman aged 30 to 39 with Graves disease.

This clonotype was detected many times. The CDR3 loop is CASSYSRRNQETQYF. CDR3 in DNA: TGTGCCAGCAGTTACTCGAGGAGGAACCAAGAGACCCAGTACTTC. The chain employs TRBV6-2 or TRBV6-3 and TRBJ2-5; D is possibly TRBD2 (5 bases). Trimming pared 0 bases from V and 0 bases from J, leaving 8 bases between. This CDR3 has 15 residues. The germline V gene has CDR1 MNHEY and CDR2 SVGEGT.

This clonotype was picked up many times. This chain joins TRBV20-1 and TRBJ2-7; 8 nucleotides agree with TRBD2. Per the germline V gene, CDR1 is DFQATT and CDR2 is SNEGSKA (reference sequence). Trimming at V came to 6 bases and at J to 1 base, leaving 14 bases not matched to a gene. CDR3 length: 16 amino acids. The CDR3 DNA is TGCAGTGCCGCTGATCCAGCGGGGGAAAATTCCTACGAGCAGTACTTC. Amino acids: CSAADPAGENSYEQYF.

This clonotype was detected many times. This chain connects TRBV9 to TRBJ2-2; D might be TRBD2 (6 bases). Trimming removed 1 base from V and 5 bases from J, with 6 bases in between. In germline, CDR1 is SGDLS, CDR2 YYNGEE. This CDR3 region has 13 residues. The CDR3 nucleotides are TGTGCCAGCAGCGTAAGCGGGACCGGGGAGCTGTTTTTT. This sequence encodes CASSVSGTGELFF. Full variable domain (missing parts from reference TRBV9 and TRBJ2-2): DSGVTQTPKHLITATGQRVTLRCSPRSGDLSVYWYQQSLDQGLQFLIQYYNGEERAKGNILERFSAQQFPDLHSELNLSSLELGDSALYFCASSVSGTGELFFGEGSRLTVL.

V and J are TRBV6-2 or TRBV6-3 and TRBJ2-3; TRBD1 aligns across 11 bases. The ends lost 6 bases at V and 6 bases at J; junction bases unmatched: 8. Per the germline V gene, CDR1 is MNHEY and CDR2 is SVGEGT. The CDR3 has 15 residues. This CDR3 is CASRRTGGVSDTQYF. As DNA, the CDR3 is TGTGCCAGCAGGAGGACAGGGGGCGTCTCGGATACGCAGTATTTT.

This clonotype was seen many times. J is TRBJ2-4 and V is TRBV7-6; D is uncertain. The CDR3 contains 16 residues. CDR1 is SGHVS, CDR2 FNYEAQ, per germline. Trimming removed 0 bases at V and 0 bases at J, with 9 bases between. CDR3 sequence reads: CASSLADSRAKNIQYF. CDR3 bases: TGTGCCAGCAGCTTAGCCGACTCCCGAGCCAAAAACATTCAGTACTTC.

This clonotype was seen at least ten times. V and J are TRBV28 and TRBJ2-3; D might be TRBD2 (5 bases). This CDR3 has 15 amino acids. The V and J ends lost 2 bases and 2 bases respectively, with 11 bases between them. The germline CDR1 and CDR2 sequences are MDHEN and SYDVKM. The CDR3 reads CASSLARLNTDTQYF. The CDR3 region has the DNA TGTGCCAGCAGTTTAGCCCGACTAAACACAGATACGCAGTATTTT.

This clonotype was counted at least ten times. This chain uses TRBV28 with TRBJ2-7; D is perhaps TRBD2 (5 bases). Trimming left V 3 bases short and J 3 bases short, with 12 bases between. Germline V CDR1 and CDR2: MDHEN, SYDVKM. This CDR3 is 14 amino acids long. The DNA of the CDR3 is TGTGCCAGCAGTTTCCCCCCTGGACTCTACGAGCAGTACTTC. Protein product: CASSFPPGLYEQYF.

This clonotype was picked up many times. J is TRBJ1-2 and V is TRBV24-1; 8 nucleotides agree with TRBD1. Per germline, CDR1 KGHDR and CDR2 SFDVKD. V was clipped by 7 bases and J by 7 bases; unmatched bases: 7. The CDR3 spans 13 residues. The CDR3 DNA is TGTGCCACCAGCATGACAGGGGCGGGTGGCTACACCTTC. Protein: CATSMTGAGGYTF.

The rearrangement joins TRBV19 to TRBJ2-1, with TRBD1 as a possible D gene (6 bases). The germline gives CDR1 LNHDA, CDR2 SQIVND (reference sequence). This CDR3 has 15 residues. Trimming stripped 2 bases from V and 7 bases from J, with 15 bases between. CDR3 sequence reads: CASSIRAGVGNEQFF. DNA of the CDR3: TGTGCCAGTAGTATACGGGCAGGGGTTGGTAATGAGCAGTTCTTC.

This clonotype was observed at least ten times. The CDR3 DNA reads TGCAGTGCCTCGATGGCCCGGGACGAGCAGTACTTC. Residues: CSASMARDEQYF. The rearrangement joins TRBV20-1 to TRBJ2-7; D is uncertain. The germline V gene has CDR1 DFQATT and CDR2 SNEGSKA (reference sequence). This CDR3 contains 12 residues. The ends were cut back, 6 bases at V and 5 bases at J, with 14 bases in the middle.

This clonotype has a count of ten or more. The chain has TRBV28 and TRBJ2-5; a possible D gene is TRBD1 (6 bases). This CDR3 is 15 amino acids long. V dropped 5 bases and J dropped 0 bases, with 13 bases sitting between them. Germline V gives CDR1 MDHEN, CDR2 SYDVKM. The CDR3 reads CASSRPRTDQETQYF. The CDR3 DNA is TGTGCCAGCAGTCGACCCCGGACAGACCAAGAGACCCAGTACTTC.

This clonotype was seen a handful of times. V is TRBV6-1 and J is TRBJ2-3, with 14 bases fitting TRBD2. The CDR3 covers 15 residues. Trimming took 6 bases from V and 4 from J; bases not matched to a gene: 3. Germline CDR1 and CDR2: MNHNS and SASEGT. CDR3 in amino acids: CASSGTSGGPDTQYF. CDR3 in DNA: TGTGCCAGCAGCGGGACTAGCGGGGGCCCAGATACGCAGTATTTT.

This clonotype was observed at least ten times. This sequence joins TRBV20-1 and TRBJ1-3; D gene uncertain. The germline gives CDR1 DFQATT, CDR2 SNEGSKA (reference sequence). The CDR3 has 14 amino acids. V lost 0 bases and J 2 bases, leaving 8 bases between the germline ends. Written as DNA, the CDR3 is TGCAGTGCTAGAGATCACGGCGCTGGAAACACCATATATTTT. It codes for CSARDHGAGNTIYF.

For this clonotype: The CDR3 ends on some other residue instead of the conserved phenylalanine or tryptophan, so this is likely a read error. No DNA is shown, since the ends of the CDR3 on it are uncertain; the CDR3 is the one TCRdb lists. J is TRBJ2-7 and V is TRBV11-2; the table's D gene call, TRBD1, was not cross checked with the DNA. Germline V gene data show CDR1 as SGHAT and CDR2 as FQNNGV. From its first to its last residue, the CDR3 has 13 amino acids. The chain's CDR3 is CASSSDTHYEQCL.

This clonotype was observed many times. The chain joins TRBV20-1 to TRBJ2-5; 8 bases fit TRBD1. The germline V gene has CDR1 DFQATT and CDR2 SNEGSKA (reference sequence). Trimming removed 6 bases from V and 1 base from J; junction bases left unmatched: 16. This CDR3 contains 17 residues. In DNA, the CDR3 is TGCAGTGCCCAGGACAGGGCAGGACCCCCCCCCCAAGAGACCCAGTACTTC. The encoded protein is CSAQDRAGPPPQETQYF.

This clonotype was picked up many times. The CDR3 reads CASRKASGGGSYEQYF. DNA for the CDR3: TGTGCCAGCAGGAAGGCAAGCGGGGGTGGCTCCTACGAGCAGTACTTC. The V and J genes are TRBV6-2 or TRBV6-3 and TRBJ2-7; TRBD2 agrees at 8 bases. V was clipped by 6 bases and J by 0 bases; unmatched bases: 10. CDR3 length: 16 residues. Germline V gene data show CDR1 as MNHEY and CDR2 as SVGEGT.

This clonotype has a count of ten or more. At one end, the junction sequence differs from germline, possibly due to a read error. This rearrangement joins TRBV7-9 to TRBJ2-5; D gene ambiguous. CDR3 size: 11 residues. Germline V gene sequence: CDR1 SEHNR, CDR2 FQNEAQ (reference sequence). CDR3 coding DNA: TGCGCCAGCAGCCCATCGGAGACCCAGTACTTC. Protein product: CASSPSETQYF.

The chain recombines TRBV25-1 with TRBJ2-3; D is undetermined. CDR3 length: 13 residues. The V gene's germline CDR1 is MGHDK and CDR2 SYGVNS. Between the trimmed V and J ends, which lost 3 bases and 2 bases, there was a span of 6 bases. CDR3 bases: TGTGCCAGCAGTGATGAACTCACAGATACGCAGTATTTT. Its protein product is CASSDELTDTQYF.

The chain is built from TRBV11-2 and TRBJ2-1, with D unresolved. The V gene's germline CDR1 is SGHAT and CDR2 FQNNGV. The length of the CDR3 is 14 residues. Trimming removed 2 bases at V and 10 bases at J, with 15 bases between. CDR3 nucleotide sequence: TGTGCCAGCAGCTTATTAGACTCCGGGCGGGAGCAGTTCTTC. Translated, it gives CASSLLDSGREQFF. Full variable domain (outside the CDR3, taken from reference TRBV11-2 and TRBJ2-1): EAGVAQSPRYKIIEKRQSVAFWCNPISGHATLYWYQQILGQGPKLLIQFQNNGVVDDSQLPKDRFSAERLKGVDSTLKIQPAKLEDSAVYLCASSLLDSGREQFFGPGTRLTVL.

This clonotype has at least ten counts. The J gene is TRBJ2-7, the V gene TRBV11-3; 8 bases align to TRBD1. The trim removed 3 bases at V and 5 bases at J, leaving 6 bases unmatched. The CDR3 runs to 14 residues. CDR1 and CDR2 (germline): SGHNT, YENEEA. The CDR3 DNA reads TGTGCCAGCAGCTTCGGACAGGGTTCTGACGAGCAGTACTTC. Translated: CASSFGQGSDEQYF.

This clonotype has at least ten counts. V gene TRBV5-1 combines with J gene TRBJ1-3; D unresolved. This CDR3 is built from 14 residues. Germline lookup yields CDR1 SGHRS and CDR2 YFSETQ. Trimming shortened V by 1 base and J by 3 bases, and 8 bases separated the two germline ends. The CDR3 DNA is TGCGCCAGCAGCTTGTTGGGCTTTGGAAACACCATATATTTT. Encoded protein: CASSLLGFGNTIYF.

This clonotype occurred many times. V is TRBV5-5 and J is TRBJ2-5; the D gene is possibly TRBD2 (6 bases). Germline V CDR1 and CDR2: SGHKS, YYEKEE (reference sequence). V was shortened by 0 bases and J by 3 bases, with 9 bases between the two germline ends. The CDR3 is 14 amino acids. The CDR3 nucleotides read TGTGCCAGCAGCTTGGGCGGGGTTGAAGAGACCCAGTACTTC. It encodes CASSLGGVEETQYF.

The sample holds many counts of this clonotype. The chain combines TRBV18 with TRBJ2-5, with TRBD1 as a possible D gene (5 bases). Trimming cost V 6 bases and J 1 base, with 12 bases left between them. This CDR3 contains 14 residues. Germline-derived CDR1 and CDR2 are KGHSH and LQKENI. The CDR3 nucleotides are TGTGCCAGCTCTCGTGACAGAATCCAAGAGACCCAGTACTTC. Its translation: CASSRDRIQETQYF.

This clonotype was recorded at least ten times. The chain combines TRBV12-3 or TRBV12-4 with TRBJ1-1, with 7 bases that match TRBD1. There are 14 residues in the CDR3. V lost 1 base to trimming and J lost 1 base; unmatched junction nucleotides: 0. The CDR3 nucleotides are TGTGCCAGCAGTTTAGGGGACAGGAACACTGAAGCTTTCTTT. Its protein product is CASSLGDRNTEAFF.

The chain has TRBV5-1 and TRBJ2-5; 9 bases match TRBD1. Trimming cost V 2 bases and J 0 bases; bases outside gene matches: 8. This CDR3 spans 17 amino acids. Germline V lookup: CDR1 SGHRS, CDR2 YFSETQ. The DNA for the CDR3 is TGCGCCAGCAGCTTAGGAACCGGGACAGGGCACCAAGAGACCCAGTACTTC. This sequence encodes CASSLGTGTGHQETQYF.

On this clonotype itself: This clone may be a read error of a much larger clone one base away. The CDR3 protein is CSARPHGRPNYNSPLHF. The CDR3, as DNA: TGCAGTGCTAGACCTCATGGCAGGCCTAATTATAATTCACCCCTCCACTTT. V gene TRBV20-1 combines with J gene TRBJ1-6; no firm D call. V shed 2 bases and J shed 4 bases, with 18 bases lying between them. The germline CDR1 and CDR2 sequences are DFQATT and SNEGSKA (reference sequence). The CDR3 is made up of 17 amino acids.

This chain uses TRBV12-3 or TRBV12-4 with TRBJ2-5; a weak D match, TRBD2 (5 bases). The CDR3 runs 16 residues. Trimming shortened V by 5 bases and J by 5 bases, and 21 bases separated the two germline ends. CDR3 sequence: CASSLNADLPGETQYF. CDR3 DNA sequence: TGTGCCAGCAGTCTGAACGCGGACTTGCCGGGGGAGACCCAGTACTTC.

This clonotype occurred many times. The chain has TRBV15 and TRBJ1-5; 12 bases are a match to TRBD1. J gave up 0 bases and V 2 bases, and 11 bases lay outside the gene matches. CDR1 and CDR2 (germline): LNHNV, YYDKDF (reference sequence). This CDR3 contains 20 residues. The CDR3 DNA is TGTGCCACCAGCAGACGCGGCGGGGACAGGGGGCCTATTAGCAATCAGCCCCAGCATTTT. It translates to CATSRRGGDRGPISNQPQHF.

This clonotype was recorded at least ten times. The chain is built from TRBV27 and TRBJ1-1; D is undetermined. From germline, CDR1 is MNHEY and CDR2 SMNVEV (reference sequence). This CDR3 comprises 14 residues. Trimming stripped 2 bases from V and 4 bases from J, with 11 bases between. CDR3 sequence reads: CASSLRAQPTEAFF. For the CDR3, the DNA is TGTGCCAGCAGTTTACGCGCGCAGCCCACTGAAGCTTTCTTT.

This clonotype has at least ten counts. The chain uses TRBV10-3 and TRBJ1-6; TRBD1 agrees at 7 bases. This CDR3 has 13 residues. Trimming at V came to 11 bases and at J to 8 bases, leaving 9 bases not matched to a gene. The germline gives CDR1 ENHRY, CDR2 SYGVKD. The CDR3 bases are TGTGCCTCAAGTAGCACAGGGGATTCACCCCTCCACTTT. This codes for CASSSTGDSPLHF.